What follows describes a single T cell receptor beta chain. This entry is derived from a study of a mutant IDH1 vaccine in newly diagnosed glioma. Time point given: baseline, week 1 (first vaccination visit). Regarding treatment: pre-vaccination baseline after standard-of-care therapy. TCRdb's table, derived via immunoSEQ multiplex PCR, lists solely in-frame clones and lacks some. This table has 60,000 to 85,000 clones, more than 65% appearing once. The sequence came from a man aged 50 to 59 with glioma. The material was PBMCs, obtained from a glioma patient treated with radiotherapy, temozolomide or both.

The CDR3 protein is CASSQVEDSNQPQHF. The CDR3 bases are TGCGCCAGCAGCCAAGTCGAAGATAGCAATCAGCCCCAGCATTTT. The chain recombines TRBV4-1 with TRBJ1-5; D call uncertain. The CDR3 consists of 15 residues. The germline gives CDR1 MGHRA, CDR2 YSYEKL. V was cut by 1 base and J by 0 bases, with 7 bases left in between.